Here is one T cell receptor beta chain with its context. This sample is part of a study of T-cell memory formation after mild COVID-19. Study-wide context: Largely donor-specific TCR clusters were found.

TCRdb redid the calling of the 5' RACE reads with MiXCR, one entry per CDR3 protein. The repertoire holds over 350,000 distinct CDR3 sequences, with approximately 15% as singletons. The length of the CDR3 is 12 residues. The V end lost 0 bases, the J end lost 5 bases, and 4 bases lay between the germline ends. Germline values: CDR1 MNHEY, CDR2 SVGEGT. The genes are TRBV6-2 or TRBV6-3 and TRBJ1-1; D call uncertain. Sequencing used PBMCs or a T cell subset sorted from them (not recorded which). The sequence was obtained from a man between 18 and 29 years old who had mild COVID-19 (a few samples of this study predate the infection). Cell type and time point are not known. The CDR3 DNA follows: TGTGCCAGCAGTTACTCGGATACTGAAGCTTTCTTT. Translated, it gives CASSYSDTEAFF.